The sequence of this T cell receptor (beta chain) was determined in a study of OX40 agonist ivuxolimab in advanced cancers. Study-wide context: Every 2 weeks, patients received ivuxolimab intravenously, dosed at 0.01 to 10 mg/kg.

Germline CDR1 is MGHRA and CDR2 is YSYEKL. The V and J ends lost 0 bases and 7 bases, in that order; junction bases with no gene match: 15. CDR3 length: 18 amino acids. Sequencing was performed with immunoSEQ multiplex PCR; in TCRdb, only in-frame clones are kept and a portion is missing. Of about 32,000 clones in the sample, 89% were seen once. The input for sequencing was CD4+ or CD8+ T cells sorted from blood, taken in a trial of the OX40 agonist ivuxolimab. This TCR derives from an adult with an advanced solid tumor such as melanoma, head and neck, liver or kidney cancer. V and J are TRBV4-1 and TRBJ2-3; 8 bases are a match to TRBD2. The CDR3 nucleotides are TGCGCCAGCAGCCAAGATCTAACGGGGGGGGCCATTATTTATACGCAGTATTTT. Translating it yields CASSQDLTGGAIIYTQYF.